What follows are 18 T cell receptor beta chains derived from one specimen sequenced in a study of T cell responses to AZD1222 COVID-19 vaccine. Libraries were prepared by immunoSEQ multiplex PCR; TCRdb keeps only in-frame clonotypes and omits some of them. The sample has around 150,000 clones; the top ten hold over 2%. Material for sequencing was peripheral blood. These receptors were taken from an adult in good health.

The chain links TRBV19 to TRBJ1-4, with TRBD1 as a possible D gene (6 bases). The germline V gene encodes CDR1 LNHDA and CDR2 SQIVND (reference sequence). The CDR3 has 11 amino acids. Trimming cost V 10 bases and J 8 bases, with 11 bases left between them. For the CDR3, the DNA is TGTGCCACAACAGGGAGGGAAAAACTGTTTTTT. Protein sequence: CATTGREKLFF.

This chain connects TRBV5-1 to TRBJ2-1; D not certain. V was shortened by 3 bases and J by 3 bases, with 13 bases between the two germline ends. This CDR3 has 15 residues. The germline CDR1 and CDR2 sequences are SGHRS and YFSETQ. The CDR3 sequence: CASSSTSINYNEQFF. The CDR3 DNA is TGCGCCAGCAGCTCGACGTCAATCAACTACAATGAGCAGTTCTTC.

The chain links TRBV5-1 to TRBJ1-1; D is unclear. CDR1 is SGHRS, CDR2 YFSETQ, per germline. Trimming stripped 0 bases from V and 1 base from J, with 4 bases between. This CDR3 is 13 amino acids long. The CDR3 loop reads CASSLEGNTEAFF. The CDR3, as DNA: TGCGCCAGCAGCTTGGAGGGGAACACTGAAGCTTTCTTT.

The chain is built from TRBV10-3 and TRBJ1-2; D is perhaps TRBD1 (5 bases). V was shortened by 3 bases and J by 4 bases, with 9 bases between the two germline ends. The CDR3 is made up of 13 amino acids. Germline-derived CDR1 and CDR2 are ENHRY and SYGVKD. The CDR3 region has the DNA TGTGCCATCAGTGAACAGGTCCCCTATGGCTACACCTTC. Translation: CAISEQVPYGYTF.

This CDR3 is CASSLAGGTTTNEKLFF. The CDR3 nucleotides read TGCGCCAGCAGCTTGGCGGGAGGGACAACAACTAATGAAAAACTGTTTTTT. This sequence joins TRBV5-1 and TRBJ1-4, with D tentatively TRBD1 (6 bases). CDR3 size: 17 residues. Per germline, CDR1 SGHRS and CDR2 YFSETQ. V was shortened by 0 bases and J by 0 bases, with 12 bases between the two germline ends.

V gene TRBV7-2 combines with J gene TRBJ2-7, with D hard to call. This CDR3 is 12 amino acids long. CDR1 and CDR2 (germline): SGHTA, FQGNSA. V lost 2 bases and J lost 4, with 6 bases in between. CDR3 sequence (DNA): TGTGCCAGCAGCTTACTAGTGTACGAGCAGTACTTC. As protein: CASSLLVYEQYF.

The V gene is TRBV30, the J gene TRBJ2-5, with 9 positions matching TRBD2. The CDR3 sequence is 17 residues long. The germline CDR1 and CDR2 sequences are GTSNPN and SVGIG (reference sequence). V was clipped by 8 bases and J by 0 bases; unmatched bases: 16. CDR3 residues: CALSPGLAGWNQETQYF. DNA for the CDR3: TGTGCCCTCTCCCCGGGGCTAGCGGGGTGGAACCAAGAGACCCAGTACTTC. The whole variable domain, remainder taken from reference TRBV30 and TRBJ2-5, is SQTIHQWPATLVQPVGSPLSLECTVEGTSNPNLYWYRQAAGRGLQLLFYSVGIGQISSEVPQNLSASRPQDRQFILSSKKLLLSDSGFYLCALSPGLAGWNQETQYFGPGTRLLVL.

V usage is TRBV7-3 and J usage is TRBJ2-5, with 9 bases that match TRBD1. The J segment lost 0 bases and the V segment lost 0 bases, leaving 2 bases of the junction unmatched. The germline CDR1 and CDR2 sequences are SGHTA and FQGTGA. This CDR3 is 16 amino acids long. The CDR3 DNA is TGTGCCAGCAGCTTAACGGGGACAGGGTACCAAGAGACCCAGTACTTC. It codes for CASSLTGTGYQETQYF.

V and J are TRBV18 and TRBJ1-4; tentatively, D is TRBD1 (5 bases). CDR1 KGHSH and CDR2 LQKENI come from the germline V gene. CDR3 length: 15 amino acids. V gave up 1 base and J gave up 8 bases, with 14 bases separating them. The CDR3 coding sequence is TGTGCCAGCTCACCACTTGGAGGACAAGGGGAAAAACTGTTTTTT. Translation gives CASSPLGGQGEKLFF.

This chain connects TRBV30 to TRBJ1-6, with D tentatively TRBD1 (5 bases). CDR1 GTSNPN and CDR2 SVGIG come from the germline V gene (reference sequence). V was clipped by 5 bases and J by 9 bases, with 11 bases between them. The CDR3 loop spans 12 amino acids. The CDR3 sequence: CAWGPGSSPLHF. CDR3 DNA sequence: TGTGCCTGGGGACCAGGGAGTTCACCCCTCCACTTT.

V usage is TRBV3-1 (or the pseudogene TRBV3-2) and J usage is TRBJ1-1; D not certain. This CDR3 has 14 residues. V gave up 1 base and J gave up 11 bases, with 17 bases separating them. Germline CDR1 reads LGHDT; CDR2 reads YNNKEL (reference sequence). This chain's CDR3 is CASSQGNRIIAAFF. CDR3 bases: TGTGCCAGCAGCCAAGGGAACCGGATAATAGCGGCTTTCTTT.

This chain uses TRBV18 with TRBJ1-1; TRBD1 matches 10 bases. The V and J ends lost 3 bases and 2 bases, in that order; junction bases with no gene match: 6. The germline CDR1 and CDR2 sequences are KGHSH and LQKENI. The CDR3 covers 16 residues. For the CDR3, the DNA is TGTGCCAGCTCACCCGACAGGGGGCGCGGAAACACTGAAGCTTTCTTT. Translated: CASSPDRGRGNTEAFF.

The rearrangement links TRBV2 to TRBJ2-5; either TRBD1 or TRBD2 may supply D (5 bases each). The CDR3 consists of 14 residues. Trimming cost V 3 bases and J 5 bases, with 13 bases left between them. Germline-derived CDR1 and CDR2 are SNHLY and FYNNEI. As DNA, the CDR3 is TGTGCCAGCAGTGAGATGGCTGGGACGGAGACCCAGTACTTC. Encoded protein: CASSEMAGTETQYF.

CDR3 loop: CASSKALTDQGAQYF. As DNA, the CDR3 is TGTGCCAGCAGCAAAGCGCTCACAGATCAAGGGGCCCAGTACTTC. The chain recombines TRBV21-1 with TRBJ2-5; the D call of TRBD1 is as the table states it, not checked on the DNA. TRBV21-1 is assigned pseudogene status. This CDR3 is built from 15 residues.

The V gene is TRBV6-2 or TRBV6-3, the J gene TRBJ1-2; no definite D call. The CDR3 contains 14 residues. The V end lost 2 bases, the J end lost 10 bases, and 17 bases lay between the germline ends. Germline CDR1 reads MNHEY; CDR2 reads SVGEGT. The CDR3 region is CASSYPDIDLSYTF. The CDR3 DNA sequence: TGTGCCAGCAGTTACCCTGACATAGATCTATCCTACACCTTC.

The chain combines TRBV19 with TRBJ1-4; no clear D gene. Trimming pared 11 bases from V and 0 bases from J, leaving 25 bases between. The germline V gene has CDR1 LNHDA and CDR2 SQIVND (reference sequence). The CDR3 sequence is 18 residues long. CDR3 nucleotides: TGTGCCGCAACCTCCAACGGACGGGCCCGATCAACTAATGAAAAACTGTTTTTT. It translates to CAATSNGRARSTNEKLFF.

CDR3 in DNA: TGTGCCAGCAGCGAGGGGGGCAATGAGCAGTTCTTC. This translates into CASSEGGNEQFF. The chain uses TRBV28 and TRBJ2-1; either TRBD1 or TRBD2 may supply D (6 bases each). This CDR3 is built from 12 residues. Germline V CDR1 and CDR2: MDHEN, SYDVKM. V was shortened by 6 bases and J by 6 bases, with 9 bases between the two germline ends. The complete variable domain, with remaining parts taken from reference TRBV28 and TRBJ2-1, reads DVKVTQSSRYLVKRTGEKVFLECVQDMDHENMFWYRQDPGLGLRLIYFSYDVKMKEKGDIPEGYSVSREKKERFSLILESASTNQTSMYLCASSEGGNEQFFGPGTRLTVL.

The V call is TRBV5-1, the J call TRBJ2-3; the D gene is possibly TRBD1 (5 bases). Germline V CDR1 and CDR2: SGHRS, YFSETQ. Trimming stripped 0 bases from V and 3 bases from J, with 11 bases between. The length of the CDR3 is 15 residues. CDR3 nucleotide sequence: TGCGCCAGCAGCTTGGTCGGTACAGGAACAGATACGCAGTATTTT. Translating gives CASSLVGTGTDTQYF.